One and the same sample provided the 30 T cell receptor beta chains below, sequenced in a study of T cells in Graves' hyperthyroidism and ophthalmopathy. TCR beta CDR3 regions were amplified from RNA. Carried out on the TCR CDR3, a first-round RT-PCR used the HTBI primer set. TCRdb re-called the multiplex PCR reads through MiXCR, storing one row per CDR3 protein. The repertoire holds under 350,000 distinct CDR3 sequences, with roughly a fifth as singletons. Sequenced sample: blood. The receptors derive from a woman aged 50 to 65 with Graves' hyperthyroidism.

The genes are TRBV5-1 and TRBJ1-4; the D gene is possibly TRBD1 (5 bases). The CDR3 contains 13 residues. Germline-derived CDR1 and CDR2 are SGHRS and YFSETQ. V was cut by 5 bases and J by 6 bases, with 11 bases left in between. CDR3 sequence reads: CASSFWGDEKLFF. The CDR3 region has the DNA TGCGCCAGCAGTTTTTGGGGGGATGAAAAACTGTTTTTT. Looking up the rest from reference TRBV5-1 and TRBJ1-4 gives the full variable domain: KAGVTQTPRYLIKTRGQQVTLSCSPISGHRSVSWYQQTPGQGLQFLFEYFSETQRNKGNFPGRFSGRQFSNSRSEMNVSTLELGDSALYLCASSFWGDEKLFFGSGTQLSVL.

The gene calls are TRBV10-3 and TRBJ1-2; 8 bases match TRBD1. V lost 6 bases, J lost 3 bases, and 0 bases stayed unmatched. The germline gives CDR1 ENHRY, CDR2 SYGVKD. The CDR3 sequence is 12 residues long. The CDR3 DNA reads TGTGCCATCAGGACAGGGGACTATGGCTACACCTTC. This translates into CAIRTGDYGYTF.

On this clonotype: A junction end diverges from the germline sequence, so it may reflect a read error. The genes are TRBV6-2 or TRBV6-3 and TRBJ1-1; D is perhaps TRBD1 (5 bases). The CDR3 consists of 14 residues. The V gene's germline CDR1 is MNHEY and CDR2 SVGEGT. The CDR3 is CASSFSYRGTEALF. CDR3 nucleotides: TGTGCCAGCAGTTTCTCCTACCGGGGCACTGAAGCTCTCTTT.

V is TRBV12-3 or TRBV12-4 and J is TRBJ2-1; 11 bases map to TRBD2. The CDR3 has 15 residues. J was trimmed by 6 bases and V by 5 bases; bases with no gene match: 6. CDR3 residues: CASSELAGVANEQFF. The CDR3 DNA reads as TGTGCCAGCAGTGAACTAGCGGGAGTTGCCAATGAGCAGTTCTTC.

A word on this clonotype: A much bigger clone sits one base away, suggesting this may be a read error. The chain links TRBV10-3 to TRBJ2-1; D tentatively reads TRBD1 or TRBD2 (5 bases each). The CDR3 is 13 amino acids. Germline values: CDR1 ENHRY, CDR2 SYGVKD. V lost 4 bases to trimming and J lost 13 bases, with 17 bases between them. The CDR3 bases are TGTGCCATCAGTGTAGGGGTCGGGGAGACCCAGTTCTTC. It codes for CAISVGVGETQFF.

The genes are TRBV11-2 and TRBJ1-6; D is uncertain. Germline V gene sequence: CDR1 SGHAT, CDR2 FQNNGV. The V and J ends lost 6 bases and 8 bases respectively, with 17 bases between them. The CDR3 extends over 15 amino acids. For the CDR3, the DNA is TGTGCCAGCAGTTTTAGACGATACGGGGATTCACCCCTCCACTTT. Translation gives CASSFRRYGDSPLHF.

At least ten counts were recorded for this clonotype. This chain uses TRBV5-1 with TRBJ2-2; TRBD2 matches at 10 bases. J was trimmed by 5 bases and V by 4 bases; bases with no gene match: 11. CDR1 and CDR2 from the germline V gene are SGHRS and YFSETQ. The CDR3 loop spans 17 amino acids. In DNA, the CDR3 is TGCGCCAGCAGCAGATACCTAGCGGGAGATGGGACCGGGGAGCTGTTTTTT. As protein: CASSRYLAGDGTGELFF.

This clonotype was seen a handful of times. The V call is TRBV7-3, the J call TRBJ2-3; no definite D call. V gave up 5 bases and J gave up 1 base, with 10 bases separating them. The CDR3 runs to 14 residues. Germline V lookup: CDR1 SGHTA, CDR2 FQGTGA. The DNA for the CDR3 is TGTGCCAGCAGCCCAGGCCCAGGCACAGATACGCAGTATTTT. Translating gives CASSPGPGTDTQYF.

This clonotype was detected many times. The genes are TRBV29-1 and TRBJ2-4; TRBD2 agrees at 7 bases. Trimming removed 7 bases from V and 0 bases from J; junction bases left unmatched: 6. Germline lookup yields CDR1 SQVTM and CDR2 ANQGSEA. There are 14 residues in the CDR3. The CDR3 DNA is TGCAGCGCCTCGGGGGGACTAGCCAAAAACATTCAGTACTTC. Translated: CSASGGLAKNIQYF.

V and J are TRBV7-6 and TRBJ2-1; D is perhaps TRBD1 (6 bases). The CDR3 runs 15 residues. The V gene lost 2 bases and the J gene lost 3 bases, with 11 bases spanning the gap. Looked up from germline, CDR1 is SGHVS and CDR2 is FNYEAQ. The DNA of the CDR3 is TGTGCCAGCAGCTTATATCCGGACAGCTACAATGAGCAGTTCTTC. Translated: CASSLYPDSYNEQFF.

The genes are TRBV6-5 and TRBJ2-1, with D perhaps given as TRBD1 or TRBD2 (6 bases each). The CDR3 consists of 21 residues. Trimming took 2 bases from V and 3 from J, leaving 29 bases between them. Per the germline V gene, CDR1 is MNHEY and CDR2 is SVGAGI. The chain's CDR3 is CASSYGWGASPRHTFYNEQFF. CDR3 DNA: TGTGCCAGCAGTTACGGTTGGGGGGCCAGTCCGAGGCATACCTTCTACAATGAGCAGTTCTTC.

The chain joins TRBV27 to TRBJ1-2; 9 nucleotides agree with TRBD1. V was clipped by 3 bases and J by 3 bases; unmatched bases: 8. This CDR3 has 16 residues. Germline assignment: CDR1 MNHEY and CDR2 SMNVEV (reference sequence). The CDR3 is CASSFAGTGLDYGYTF. DNA for the CDR3: TGTGCCAGCAGTTTCGCCGGGACAGGGCTTGACTATGGCTACACCTTC.

This clonotype was observed many times. The chain recombines TRBV18 with TRBJ1-1; D is undetermined. The CDR3 sequence is 15 residues long. V was trimmed by 0 bases and J by 0 bases, leaving 8 bases between them. Germline values: CDR1 KGHSH, CDR2 LQKENI. As DNA, the CDR3 is TGTGCCAGCTCACCACCGGCAGGAGTGAACACTGAAGCTTTCTTT. Its translation is CASSPPAGVNTEAFF.

This clonotype was seen repeatedly, ten times or more. The chain combines TRBV20-1 with TRBJ1-5, with D unresolved. From germline, CDR1 is DFQATT and CDR2 SNEGSKA (reference sequence). V lost 6 bases to trimming and J lost 3 bases, with 21 bases between them. The CDR3 contains 16 residues. As DNA, the CDR3 is TGCAGTGCGCATTCGCGCGAGGAGACTACCAATCAGCCCCAGCATTTT. It codes for CSAHSREETTNQPQHF.

This clonotype was seen many times. The chain links TRBV28 to TRBJ1-5; D might be TRBD1 (5 bases). The CDR3 is 14 residues long. CDR1 MDHEN and CDR2 SYDVKM come from the germline V gene. The germline V and J ends were trimmed by 8 bases and 7 bases, with 18 bases remaining between them. In nucleotides, the CDR3 is TGTGCCAGCCGCCCGTGGGGGGTATGGCAGCCCCAGCATTTT. Its protein is CASRPWGVWQPQHF.

As concerns this clonotype: A much more abundant neighbour one base away suggests this may be a read error. This chain uses TRBV6-9 with TRBJ2-1; 7 bases are a match to TRBD2. The CDR3 runs 18 residues. The germline CDR1 and CDR2 sequences are MNHGY and SVAAGI. CDR3: CACSSPYRRTSSYNEQFF. The CDR3 DNA follows: TGTGCCTGCAGTTCCCCGTATAGGAGGACTAGCTCCTACAATGAGCAGTTCTTC.

This clonotype showed up many times. This rearrangement joins TRBV7-2 to TRBJ1-5; 9 bases are a match to TRBD1. The germline V gene encodes CDR1 SGHTA and CDR2 FQGNSA. Trimming took 6 bases from V and 6 from J; bases not matched to a gene: 12. This CDR3 is built from 16 residues. The CDR3 loop is CASSSGTGRFLQPQHF. In nucleotides, the CDR3 is TGTGCCAGCAGTTCCGGGACAGGGAGATTTCTTCAGCCCCAGCATTTT. The full variable domain, rest sourced from reference TRBV7-2 and TRBJ1-5, is GAGVSQSPSNKVTEKGKDVELRCDPISGHTALYWYRQSLGQGLEFLIYFQGNSAPDKSGLPSDRFSAERTGGSVSTLTIQRTQQEDSAVYLCASSSGTGRFLQPQHFGDGTRLSIL.

The chain carries TRBV28 and TRBJ2-7; unclear D gene. The CDR3 spans 13 residues. Per the germline V gene, CDR1 is MDHEN and CDR2 is SYDVKM. V shed 6 bases and J shed 2 bases, with 11 bases lying between them. DNA of the CDR3: TGTGCCAGCAGATCGTTCAGGCCCTACGAGCAGTACTTC. Translation: CASRSFRPYEQYF.

The chain links TRBV12-3 or TRBV12-4 to TRBJ2-5; 12 bases are shared with TRBD2. CDR3 length equals 15 residues. Losses at the gene ends were 6 bases for V and 3 bases for J; bases not matched to a gene: 5. The CDR3 sequence: CASSRRTSGKETQYF. In DNA form, the CDR3 reads TGTGCCAGCAGCCGACGGACTAGCGGGAAAGAGACCCAGTACTTC.

The chain has TRBV12-3 or TRBV12-4 and TRBJ2-1; D possibly corresponds to TRBD2 (6 bases). With 7 bases removed from V and 4 bases from J, the gap between germline ends came to 17 bases. The CDR3 loop spans 15 amino acids. The CDR3 nucleotides read TGTGCCAGCACCTTGGGACTTTTCTCTTACAATGAGCAGTTCTTC. It is translated as CASTLGLFSYNEQFF.

For this clonotype: This may stem from a read error, because a much larger clone lies one nucleotide away. The CDR3 sequence: CASSPTTGGYEQFF. The CDR3 bases are TGTGCCAGCAGCCCAACGACAGGGGGCTACGAGCAGTTCTTC. The V call is TRBV9, the J call TRBJ2-7; 10 nucleotides match TRBD1. The assigned J gene may be wrong: the sequence end matches TRBJ2-1 better. This CDR3 is 14 amino acids long. Looked up from germline, CDR1 is SGDLS and CDR2 is YYNGEE.

This chain joins TRBV7-2 and TRBJ2-5; TRBD2 matches 9 bases. CDR3 size: 16 residues. V gave up 1 base and J gave up 7 bases; unmatched junction bases: 10. Germline assignment: CDR1 SGHTA and CDR2 FQGNSA. CDR3 nucleotide sequence: TGTGCCAGCAGCTTAGTCGGGACTAGCAGCTCCGGGACCCAGTACTTC. Protein: CASSLVGTSSSGTQYF.

V usage is TRBV6-2 or TRBV6-3 and J usage is TRBJ2-1, with 9 bases aligning to TRBD2. CDR3 length: 17 amino acids. J gave up 0 bases and V 6 bases, and 9 bases lay outside the gene matches. Germline V gives CDR1 MNHEY, CDR2 SVGEGT. The CDR3 DNA sequence: TGTGCCAGCAGACTATATAGCGGGAGAGGCTCCTACAATGAGCAGTTCTTC. Residues: CASRLYSGRGSYNEQFF.

To note about this clonotype: One end of the junction varies from germline; a read error may be responsible. The chain links TRBV5-1 to TRBJ2-7, with 9 bases identical to TRBD1. CDR1 SGHRS and CDR2 YFSETQ come from the germline V gene. The CDR3 is 13 residues long. CDR3 in amino acids: CAGSGGTGYEQYF. The CDR3 nucleotides read TGTGCCGGCAGCGGCGGGACAGGGTACGAGCAGTACTTC.

The CDR3 region has the DNA TGCAGTGCTAGAGATGGTGGGGAATCTAATGAAAAACTGTTTTTT. Translation: CSARDGGESNEKLFF. This sequence joins TRBV20-1 and TRBJ1-4; D unresolved. Germline loops: CDR1 DFQATT, CDR2 SNEGSKA (reference sequence). V dropped 0 bases and J dropped 3 bases, with 11 bases sitting between them. This CDR3 spans 15 amino acids.

This clonotype was found a few times. The chain links TRBV24-1 to TRBJ1-5, with D possibly being TRBD1 (6 bases). This CDR3 is built from 17 residues. V lost 6 bases to trimming and J lost 0 bases, with 17 bases between them. Germline-derived CDR1 and CDR2 are KGHDR and SFDVKD. DNA of the CDR3: TGTGCCACCAGTTCAGGACAGCTGGGAAATAGCAATCAGCCCCAGCATTTT. Translating it yields CATSSGQLGNSNQPQHF.

This clonotype showed up just a few times. The CDR3 DNA is TGTGCCAGCAGTTCACCGCGGTACGAGCAGTACTTC. It translates to CASSSPRYEQYF. The chain carries TRBV6-1 and TRBJ2-7, with D uncertain. The CDR3 sequence is 12 residues long. V shed 5 bases and J shed 4 bases, with 9 bases lying between them. Germline-derived CDR1 and CDR2 are MNHNS and SASEGT.

This clonotype occurred many times. This rearrangement joins TRBV19 to TRBJ2-1, with D tentatively TRBD2 (5 bases). Germline CDR1 is LNHDA and CDR2 is SQIVND (reference sequence). This CDR3 comprises 14 residues. V was cut by 6 bases and J by 3 bases, with 12 bases left in between. The CDR3 here is CASSPTSNYNEQFF. In DNA, the CDR3 is TGTGCCAGTAGCCCCACTAGTAACTACAATGAGCAGTTCTTC.

In this sample, this clonotype turned up a few times. V and J are TRBV29-1 and TRBJ2-3, with D uncertain. The ends were cut back, 3 bases at V and 4 bases at J, with 5 bases in the middle. Per the germline V gene, CDR1 is SQVTM and CDR2 is ANQGSEA. This CDR3 spans 11 amino acids. CDR3 protein: CSVDFADTQYF. For the CDR3, the DNA is TGCAGCGTTGATTTCGCAGATACGCAGTATTTT.

This clonotype showed up just a few times. This chain links TRBV9 with TRBJ1-2; TRBD1 matches at 12 bases. Germline assignment: CDR1 SGDLS and CDR2 YYNGEE. CDR3 size: 14 residues. Trimming at V came to 4 bases and at J to 8 bases, leaving 6 bases not matched to a gene. CDR3 region: CASSQGQGARGYTF. The CDR3 DNA sequence: TGTGCCAGCAGCCAGGGACAGGGGGCGCGGGGCTACACCTTC.